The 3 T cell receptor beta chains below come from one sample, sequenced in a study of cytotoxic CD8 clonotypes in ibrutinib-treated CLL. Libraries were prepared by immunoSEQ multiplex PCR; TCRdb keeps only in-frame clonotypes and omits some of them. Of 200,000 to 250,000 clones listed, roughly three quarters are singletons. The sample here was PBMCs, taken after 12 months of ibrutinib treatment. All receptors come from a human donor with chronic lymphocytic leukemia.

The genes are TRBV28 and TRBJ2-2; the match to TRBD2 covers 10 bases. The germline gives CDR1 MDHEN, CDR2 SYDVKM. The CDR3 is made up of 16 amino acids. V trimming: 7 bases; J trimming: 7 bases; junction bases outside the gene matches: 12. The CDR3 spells CASTLRLAGAVGELFF. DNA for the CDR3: TGTGCCAGCACCCTACGGCTAGCGGGAGCGGTCGGGGAGCTGTTTTTT.

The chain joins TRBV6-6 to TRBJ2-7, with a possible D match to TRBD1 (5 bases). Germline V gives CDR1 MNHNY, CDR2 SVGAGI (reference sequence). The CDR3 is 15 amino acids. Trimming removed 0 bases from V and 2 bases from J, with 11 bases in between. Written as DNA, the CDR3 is TGTGCCAGCAGTTACTCGGACACCTTCACCTACGAGCAGTACTTC. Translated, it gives CASSYSDTFTYEQYF.

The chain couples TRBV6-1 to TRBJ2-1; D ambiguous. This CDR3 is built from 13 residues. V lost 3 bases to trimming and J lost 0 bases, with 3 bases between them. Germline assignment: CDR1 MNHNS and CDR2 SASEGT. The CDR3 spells CASSDSSYNEQFF. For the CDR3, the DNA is TGTGCCAGCAGTGATAGCTCCTACAATGAGCAGTTCTTC.